This T cell receptor (beta chain) is drawn from a study of shared clonotypes between healthy human individuals. Trimming shortened V by 4 bases and J by 0 bases, and 13 bases separated the two germline ends. Germline V gene lookup returns CDR1 MDHEN and CDR2 SYDVKM. The CDR3 is 16 residues long. Profiled with immunoSEQ multiplex PCR; TCRdb holds only in-frame clones, not every one. Here the sample spans approximately 2.1 million clones, 85% to 95% being singletons. The V gene is TRBV28, the J gene TRBJ1-3, with D tentatively TRBD1 (6 bases). The TCR originated in a young man in good health. Some clones in this sample may be carry-over from other donors' samples. The sequencing sample was made of naive CD4+ T cells from PBMCs. The sample's subset: CD45RA+ positively selected. CDR3 in DNA: TGTGCCAGCAGTTCACAAGGGGACAACTCTGGAAACACCATATATTTT. Its translation is CASSSQGDNSGNTIYF.